This T cell receptor (beta chain) came from a study of CD8 T cells in Susac syndrome. Study as a whole: Within the sequenced group of Susac syndrome patients, roughly 6 showed active disease and 8 or 9 were in remission. Patients with Susac syndrome had blood drawn and were at that point therapy-naive, on corticosteroids, or on intravenous immunoglobulin alone.

Random-hexamer reverse transcription was applied to roughly 0.45 to 1 ug RNA. Multiplex PCR with immunoSEQ amplified the TCR beta CDR3 across 54 Vbeta and 13 Jbeta. TCRdb redid the calling of the immunoSEQ multiplex PCR reads with MiXCR, one entry per CDR3 protein. The sample lists approximately 160,000 distinct CDR3 sequences, roughly 95% occurring once. The CDR3 extends over 19 amino acids. V lost 0 bases to trimming and J lost 7 bases; unmatched junction nucleotides: 16. CDR1 and CDR2 (germline): MNHEY, SVGEGT. TCR beta sequencing was performed on blood CD8+ and CD4+ T cells. The source of this sequence is a human donor with Susac syndrome. The sequenced sample consisted of CD4+ T cells from PBMCs. J is TRBJ1-1 and V is TRBV6-2 or TRBV6-3; the match to TRBD1 covers 11 bases. The CDR3 nucleotides read TGTGCCAGCAGTTACTCACTACCCCTTCGGACAGGGGGCGCGGGTGAAGCTTTCTTT. Its translation: CASSYSLPLRTGGAGEAFF.